The rows below give T cell receptor beta chains drawn from one sample of a study of PD-1 blockade in classical Hodgkin lymphoma. Using immunoSEQ multiplex PCR, the repertoire was profiled, and TCRdb retains in-frame clones only, with some absent. This sample carries around 20,000 clones, approximately 70% of them seen once, and the ten largest clones take approximately 5.8%. The input for sequencing was peripheral blood mononuclear cells (PBMCs), taken at baseline. The receptor source for this set is a human donor with classical Hodgkin lymphoma. Both conserved end residues are part of each CDR3. Each record gives: J gene, CDR3 length, D gene, clone size, V gene, CDR3 DNA, CDR3 protein. D genes are given only for firm matches. Only some rows state a clone size, as once, few, many or a class for expanded clones.

j_call: TRBJ2-7
cdr3_length: 15
d_call: NA
clone_size: NA
v_call: TRBV5-6
cdr3_nt: TGTGCCAGCAGCTGGAGCACAGGAAGCTCCTACGAGCAGTACTTC
cdr3_aa: CASSWSTGSSYEQYF

j_call: TRBJ1-5
cdr3_length: 15
d_call: TRBD1
clone_size: few
v_call: TRBV30
cdr3_nt: TGTGCCTGGGGGACAGGAGACTATAGCAATCAGCCCCAGCATTTT
cdr3_aa: CAWGTGDYSNQPQHF

j_call: TRBJ2-5
cdr3_length: 17
d_call: TRBD2
clone_size: NA
v_call: TRBV28
cdr3_nt: TGTGCCAGCAGTTCCGCGCGGCGGGGGGTTTCGCAAGAGACCCAGTACTTC
cdr3_aa: CASSSARRGVSQETQYF

j_call: TRBJ2-7
cdr3_length: 13
d_call: NA
clone_size: NA
v_call: TRBV15
cdr3_nt: TGTGCCACCAGCAGAGAGGCCCAACGACAGCAGTACTTC
cdr3_aa: CATSREAQRQQYF

j_call: TRBJ1-2
cdr3_length: 14
d_call: NA
clone_size: NA
v_call: TRBV19
cdr3_nt: TGTGCCAGTAGTATCGGGGACGGGAGTTATGGCTACACCTTC
cdr3_aa: CASSIGDGSYGYTF

j_call: TRBJ2-5
cdr3_length: 14
d_call: NA
clone_size: NA
v_call: TRBV7-9
cdr3_nt: TGTGCCAGCAGCTTAACTAGCCCGCAAGGGACCCAGTACTTC
cdr3_aa: CASSLTSPQGTQYF

j_call: TRBJ1-5
cdr3_length: 14
d_call: NA
clone_size: medium-sized
v_call: TRBV28
cdr3_nt: TGTGCCAGCAGTTTGCCAGCCGGACAGCTGCCCCAGCATTTT
cdr3_aa: CASSLPAGQLPQHF

j_call: TRBJ1-1
cdr3_length: 12
d_call: NA
clone_size: NA
v_call: TRBV9
cdr3_nt: TGTGCCAGCAGCGGCCCCGGGCCTGCAGCTTTCTTT
cdr3_aa: CASSGPGPAAFF

j_call: TRBJ2-1
cdr3_length: 15
d_call: NA
clone_size: NA
v_call: TRBV28
cdr3_nt: TGTGCCAGCACAACGGACCGCAACCCTTACAATGAGCAGTTCTTC
cdr3_aa: CASTTDRNPYNEQFF

j_call: TRBJ1-5
cdr3_length: 16
d_call: TRBD1
clone_size: few
v_call: TRBV28
cdr3_nt: TGTGCCAGCAGCCCGGGACAGGGACTAGGCAATCAGCCCCAGCATTTT
cdr3_aa: CASSPGQGLGNQPQHF

j_call: TRBJ2-7
cdr3_length: 12
d_call: TRBD2
clone_size: NA
v_call: TRBV29-1
cdr3_nt: TGCAGCGGTAGCGGGGGGGCCGACGAGCAGTACTTC
cdr3_aa: CSGSGGADEQYF

j_call: TRBJ1-5
cdr3_length: 14
d_call: NA
clone_size: NA
v_call: TRBV5-6
cdr3_nt: TGTGCCAGCAGCGGACAGAATAGCAATCAGCCCCAGCATTTT
cdr3_aa: CASSGQNSNQPQHF

j_call: TRBJ2-3
cdr3_length: 17
d_call: TRBD2
clone_size: NA
v_call: TRBV7-2
cdr3_nt: TGTGCCAGCAGCTTAGAGGCTAGCGGGAGGAACACAGATACGCAGTATTTT
cdr3_aa: CASSLEASGRNTDTQYF

j_call: TRBJ2-7
cdr3_length: 12
d_call: NA
clone_size: NA
v_call: TRBV7-2
cdr3_nt: TGTGCCAGCAGCTTGAGCTCCTACGAGCAGTACTTC
cdr3_aa: CASSLSSYEQYF

j_call: TRBJ2-7
cdr3_length: 18
d_call: NA
clone_size: NA
v_call: TRBV5-1
cdr3_nt: TGCGCCAGCAGCTTGGAGGGTTTGGGGCTAGCGAGCTCCTACGAGCAGTACTTC
cdr3_aa: CASSLEGLGLASSYEQYF

j_call: TRBJ1-3
cdr3_length: 13
d_call: NA
clone_size: medium-sized
v_call: TRBV28
cdr3_nt: TGTGCCAGCAGTTTACAGGGAAGAAACACCATATATTTT
cdr3_aa: CASSLQGRNTIYF

j_call: TRBJ1-2
cdr3_length: 14
d_call: NA
clone_size: NA
v_call: TRBV18
cdr3_nt: TGTGCCAGCTCACCGGGCAGGGGCACGTATGGCTACACCTTC
cdr3_aa: CASSPGRGTYGYTF

j_call: TRBJ1-1
cdr3_length: 13
d_call: NA
clone_size: few
v_call: TRBV2
cdr3_nt: TGTGCCAGCAGTTTCGAGGGACTCCTGGCAGCTTTCTTT
cdr3_aa: CASSFEGLLAAFF

j_call: TRBJ2-3
cdr3_length: 16
d_call: TRBD2
clone_size: few
v_call: TRBV7-2
cdr3_nt: TGTGCCAGCAGCCGTAAACCGGGACTAGCGGGAGATACGCAGTATTTT
cdr3_aa: CASSRKPGLAGDTQYF

j_call: TRBJ1-1
cdr3_length: 14
d_call: NA
clone_size: NA
v_call: TRBV10-2
cdr3_nt: TGCGCCAGCAGTGAGCCGACCTGGAACACTGAAGCTTTCTTT
cdr3_aa: CASSEPTWNTEAFF

j_call: TRBJ2-1
cdr3_length: 17
d_call: TRBD2
clone_size: NA
v_call: TRBV5-1
cdr3_nt: TGCGCCAGCAGCTCGACTAGCGGGAGTATTGGGATCAATGAGCAGTTCTTC
cdr3_aa: CASSSTSGSIGINEQFF

j_call: TRBJ2-1
cdr3_length: 19
d_call: TRBD1
clone_size: NA
v_call: TRBV4-3
cdr3_nt: TGCGCCAGCCGATCCCTGGGACAGGGGCGGGGGGAGGGGTACAATGAGCAGTTCTTC
cdr3_aa: CASRSLGQGRGEGYNEQFF

j_call: TRBJ2-7
cdr3_length: 15
d_call: NA
clone_size: NA
v_call: TRBV15
cdr3_nt: TGTGCCACCAGCAGAAAGCCGGGATCAGGGCGAGAGCAGTACTTC
cdr3_aa: CATSRKPGSGREQYF

j_call: TRBJ2-2
cdr3_length: 15
d_call: TRBD2
clone_size: NA
v_call: TRBV10-1
cdr3_nt: TGCGCCAGCAGTAGGACTAGCGGAAACACCGGGGAGCTGTTTTTT
cdr3_aa: CASSRTSGNTGELFF

j_call: TRBJ2-5
cdr3_length: 11
d_call: NA
clone_size: once
v_call: TRBV29-1
cdr3_nt: TGCAGCGTTGCGGGGAGAGAGACCCAGTACTTC
cdr3_aa: CSVAGRETQYF

j_call: TRBJ2-3
cdr3_length: 13
d_call: NA
clone_size: once
v_call: TRBV27
cdr3_nt: TGTGCCAGCAGTTTATGGAAATTAGATACGCAGTATTTT
cdr3_aa: CASSLWKLDTQYF

j_call: TRBJ2-2
cdr3_length: 18
d_call: NA
clone_size: NA
v_call: TRBV28
cdr3_nt: TGTGCCAGCAGTTTCTTCCCCCCTTTCTACCTCAACACCGGGGAGCTGTTTTTT
cdr3_aa: CASSFFPPFYLNTGELFF

j_call: TRBJ2-5
cdr3_length: 15
d_call: TRBD1
clone_size: NA
v_call: TRBV28
cdr3_nt: TGTGCCAGCAGCCTGGGACAGGGAGACCAAGAGACCCAGTACTTC
cdr3_aa: CASSLGQGDQETQYF

j_call: TRBJ1-2
cdr3_length: 14
d_call: NA
clone_size: NA
v_call: TRBV9
cdr3_nt: TGTGCCAGCAGCGGTGGGATTTTGCCTCTTGGCTACACCTTC
cdr3_aa: CASSGGILPLGYTF

j_call: TRBJ2-2
cdr3_length: 13
d_call: NA
clone_size: NA
v_call: TRBV29-1
cdr3_nt: TGCAGCGTTGATGGCCAAGCGACCGGGGAGCTGTTTTTT
cdr3_aa: CSVDGQATGELFF

j_call: TRBJ2-3
cdr3_length: 16
d_call: NA
clone_size: once
v_call: TRBV2
cdr3_nt: TGTGCCAGCACTTTCCTGGAGGGGGCGGGCACAGATACGCAGTATTTT
cdr3_aa: CASTFLEGAGTDTQYF

j_call: TRBJ1-5
cdr3_length: 14
d_call: NA
clone_size: NA
v_call: TRBV28
cdr3_nt: TGTGCCAGCAGGCTCGACAGGTTCAATCAGCCCCAGCATTTT
cdr3_aa: CASRLDRFNQPQHF

j_call: TRBJ1-5
cdr3_length: 17
d_call: NA
clone_size: once
v_call: TRBV19
cdr3_nt: TGTGCCAGTAGTATAGCTCCCTCAGCGATTAGCAATCAGCCCCAGCATTTT
cdr3_aa: CASSIAPSAISNQPQHF

j_call: TRBJ2-3
cdr3_length: 14
d_call: TRBD2
clone_size: NA
v_call: TRBV7-2
cdr3_nt: TGTGCCAGCAGCTTAGGACTAGCGGGAGATACGCAGTATTTT
cdr3_aa: CASSLGLAGDTQYF

j_call: TRBJ2-5
cdr3_length: 15
d_call: NA
clone_size: NA
v_call: TRBV7-7
cdr3_nt: TGTGCCAGCAGCTTGCTGGGTAGCGCAGGGGAGACCCAGTACTTC
cdr3_aa: CASSLLGSAGETQYF

j_call: TRBJ2-7
cdr3_length: 11
d_call: TRBD2
clone_size: NA
v_call: TRBV30
cdr3_nt: TGTGCCTGGACCTGGGGGGGCGAGCAGTACTTC
cdr3_aa: CAWTWGGEQYF

j_call: TRBJ2-3
cdr3_length: 15
d_call: TRBD2
clone_size: NA
v_call: TRBV2
cdr3_nt: TGTGCCAGCAGTGACTTGGGGGGGAGCACAGATACGCAGTATTTT
cdr3_aa: CASSDLGGSTDTQYF

j_call: TRBJ1-5
cdr3_length: 14
d_call: NA
clone_size: NA
v_call: TRBV28
cdr3_nt: TGTGCCAGCAGCCGACGGACGGGAATGGGGCCCCAGCATTTT
cdr3_aa: CASSRRTGMGPQHF

j_call: TRBJ1-2
cdr3_length: 13
d_call: NA
clone_size: NA
v_call: TRBV2
cdr3_nt: TGTGCCAGCAAAATAGGGTTGGACTATGGCTACACCTTC
cdr3_aa: CASKIGLDYGYTF

j_call: TRBJ2-5
cdr3_length: 10
d_call: NA
clone_size: few
v_call: TRBV29-1
cdr3_nt: TGCAGCGTTGAAGAGGAGACCCAGTACTTC
cdr3_aa: CSVEEETQYF

j_call: TRBJ1-4
cdr3_length: 16
d_call: NA
clone_size: NA
v_call: TRBV6-5
cdr3_nt: TGTGCCAGCAGTTACACCCGAGGGGCAGCGGGGGAAAAACTGTTTTTT
cdr3_aa: CASSYTRGAAGEKLFF

j_call: TRBJ2-2
cdr3_length: 14
d_call: NA
clone_size: NA
v_call: TRBV5-1
cdr3_nt: TGCGCCAGCAAAGGCGCGACGAACACCGGGGAGCTGTTTTTT
cdr3_aa: CASKGATNTGELFF

j_call: TRBJ1-2
cdr3_length: 15
d_call: NA
clone_size: NA
v_call: TRBV5-1
cdr3_nt: TGCGCCAGCAGCTTGGTTTCCGGGACTAGCTATGGCTACACCTTC
cdr3_aa: CASSLVSGTSYGYTF

j_call: TRBJ2-1
cdr3_length: 15
d_call: NA
clone_size: NA
v_call: TRBV27
cdr3_nt: TGTGCCAGCAGTTCGGCGGGGAGCTCCTACAATGAGCAGTTCTTC
cdr3_aa: CASSSAGSSYNEQFF

j_call: TRBJ2-7
cdr3_length: 15
d_call: NA
clone_size: few
v_call: TRBV7-6
cdr3_nt: TGTGCCAGCAGTTCCCTCCCGGGACATCCCTACGAGCAGTACTTC
cdr3_aa: CASSSLPGHPYEQYF

j_call: TRBJ2-5
cdr3_length: 16
d_call: TRBD2
clone_size: NA
v_call: TRBV5-8
cdr3_nt: TGTGCCAGCAGCTTGGGGGTAGCGGGGGCACAAGAGACCCAGTACTTC
cdr3_aa: CASSLGVAGAQETQYF

j_call: TRBJ2-5
cdr3_length: 12
d_call: NA
clone_size: NA
v_call: TRBV6-5
cdr3_nt: TGTGCCAGCAGTTACGAGGCAGGGACCCAGTACTTC
cdr3_aa: CASSYEAGTQYF

j_call: TRBJ2-7
cdr3_length: 15
d_call: NA
clone_size: NA
v_call: TRBV6-6
cdr3_nt: TGTGCCAGCAGTTCGGGCAGGGCCCCTCCTTACGAGCAGTACTTC
cdr3_aa: CASSSGRAPPYEQYF

j_call: TRBJ2-1
cdr3_length: 15
d_call: NA
clone_size: NA
v_call: TRBV7-6
cdr3_nt: TGTGCCAGCAGCTTAGAGGGGTTGGGGTACAATGAGCAGTTCTTC
cdr3_aa: CASSLEGLGYNEQFF

j_call: TRBJ1-5
cdr3_length: 14
d_call: TRBD1
clone_size: few
v_call: TRBV6-6
cdr3_nt: TGTGCCAGCAGTTACGAACAGGGGGTTGGCCCCCAGCATTTT
cdr3_aa: CASSYEQGVGPQHF

j_call: TRBJ2-5
cdr3_length: 12
d_call: NA
clone_size: NA
v_call: TRBV27
cdr3_nt: TGTGCCAGCAGCGCGGGACGTATGGAACAGTACTTC
cdr3_aa: CASSAGRMEQYF

j_call: TRBJ2-1
cdr3_length: 14
d_call: NA
clone_size: NA
v_call: TRBV7-2
cdr3_nt: TGTGCCAGCAAAAATCGACACTCCTACAATGAGCAGTTCTTC
cdr3_aa: CASKNRHSYNEQFF

j_call: TRBJ2-7
cdr3_length: 15
d_call: NA
clone_size: once
v_call: TRBV6-6
cdr3_nt: TGTGCCAGCAGTTACTCCTCTCACGTATCCTACGAGCAGTACTTC
cdr3_aa: CASSYSSHVSYEQYF

j_call: TRBJ2-4
cdr3_length: 12
d_call: NA
clone_size: NA
v_call: TRBV30
cdr3_nt: TGTGCCTGGAGTGTCGGGCGGGGCATTCAGTACTTC
cdr3_aa: CAWSVGRGIQYF

j_call: TRBJ1-2
cdr3_length: 12
d_call: NA
clone_size: few
v_call: TRBV5-6
cdr3_nt: TGTGCCAGCAGCTACCCATTATATGGCTACACCTTC
cdr3_aa: CASSYPLYGYTF

j_call: TRBJ2-2
cdr3_length: 15
d_call: TRBD2
clone_size: NA
v_call: TRBV2
cdr3_nt: TGTGCCAGCAGCGGACTAGCGGGGGGCACCGGGGAGCTGTTTTTT
cdr3_aa: CASSGLAGGTGELFF